Presented here are 10 T cell receptor beta chains from one specimen sequenced in a study of shared clonotypes between healthy human individuals. Sequencing used immunoSEQ multiplex PCR; TCRdb keeps in-frame clones, though not all of them. The table lists a few million clones, more than 90% of them singletons. The sample consisted of naive CD4+ T cells sorted from blood. The sample's subset: CD45RA+ positively selected. These receptors all come from a man younger than 35 in good health.

The count of this clone is one. This chain's CDR3 is CASSFSRGIRAFF. In nucleotides, the CDR3 is TGTGCCAGCAGTTTTAGTCGGGGAATCAGGGCTTTCTTT. The chain links TRBV6-7 to TRBJ1-1; D gene uncertain. TRBV6-7 is marked as an open reading frame, function uncertain. The V and J ends lost 4 bases and 11 bases respectively, with 17 bases between them. This CDR3 has 13 residues.

The chain links TRBV28 to TRBJ1-5; D gene uncertain. V gave up 3 bases and J gave up 3 bases, with 18 bases separating them. The CDR3 is made up of 17 amino acids. Germline loops: CDR1 MDHEN, CDR2 SYDVKM. CDR3 nucleotides: TGTGCCAGCAGTTTTGACGGGCTTCTAAGGTCCAATCAGCCCCAGCATTTT. It specifies CASSFDGLLRSNQPQHF.

This chain joins TRBV7-9 and TRBJ2-3, with TRBD1 matching 8 bases. Germline CDR1 is SEHNR and CDR2 is FQNEAQ (reference sequence). V lost 5 bases, J lost 2 bases, and 12 bases stayed unmatched. The CDR3 is 17 amino acids. CDR3 amino acids: CASSRDTWTGITDTQYF. In nucleotides, the CDR3 is TGTGCCAGCAGCCGCGATACCTGGACAGGGATCACAGATACGCAGTATTTT.

The chain combines TRBV4-1 with TRBJ2-1; 11 bases line up with TRBD2. Trimming removed 4 bases from V and 8 bases from J; junction bases left unmatched: 16. Germline CDR1 and CDR2: MGHRA and YSYEKL. CDR3 length: 18 residues. The CDR3 bases are TGCGCCAGCAGCCTCCCGGGTAGCGGGGGGGCCTGGGGGCATGAGCAGTTCTTC. This encodes CASSLPGSGGAWGHEQFF.

Concerning this clone: Other DNA sequences in the sample encode the same CDR3. J is TRBJ1-2 and V is TRBV28; tentatively, D is TRBD1 (5 bases). Germline loops: CDR1 MDHEN, CDR2 SYDVKM. V lost 6 bases, J lost 7 bases, and 9 bases lay in between. This CDR3 is 11 amino acids long. Written as DNA, the CDR3 is TGTGCCAGCAGCCTAGGGGTTGGCTACACCTTC. Protein sequence: CASSLGVGYTF.

This clone was seen once. The gene calls are TRBV11-2 and TRBJ2-7; D is tentatively TRBD1 or TRBD2 (7 bases each). V gave up 5 bases and J gave up 4 bases, with 21 bases separating them. Germline CDR1 is SGHAT and CDR2 is FQNNGV. This CDR3 comprises 16 residues. The CDR3 here is CASSQGGLWGIYEQYF. Written as DNA, the CDR3 is TGTGCCAGCAGCCAGGGGGGGCTGTGGGGGATATACGAGCAGTACTTC.

The J gene is TRBJ1-1, the V gene TRBV30; D might be TRBD1 (5 bases). The germline gives CDR1 GTSNPN, CDR2 SVGIG (reference sequence). This CDR3 contains 13 residues. Trimming took 5 bases from V and 1 from J, leaving 11 bases between them. This CDR3 is CAWYRQTNTEAFF. DNA for the CDR3: TGTGCCTGGTATCGACAGACGAACACTGAAGCTTTCTTT.

The DNA of the CDR3 is TGTGCCAGCAGCTTGGCGGGGGGGGGTAAAAATAATTCACCCCTCCACTTT. Its translation is CASSLAGGGKNNSPLHF. The rearrangement links TRBV5-6 to TRBJ1-6; D perhaps matches TRBD1 (5 bases). Per the germline V gene, CDR1 is SGHDT and CDR2 is YYEEEE. The CDR3 contains 17 residues. Trimming stripped 0 bases from V and 5 bases from J, with 15 bases between.

V gene TRBV6-5 combines with J gene TRBJ2-2, with 8 bases lining up with TRBD1. CDR3 length: 15 amino acids. V trimming: 8 bases; J trimming: 4 bases; junction bases outside the gene matches: 9. Germline values: CDR1 MNHEY, CDR2 SVGAGI. The DNA of the CDR3 is TGTGCCAGCTCGGCAGGGGGCGCGGGCACCGGGGAGCTGTTTTTT. Protein: CASSAGGAGTGELFF.

This sequence joins TRBV18 and TRBJ2-7; 8 nucleotides align to TRBD1. V trimming: 3 bases; J trimming: 2 bases; junction bases outside the gene matches: 6. CDR3 length equals 15 residues. Per germline, CDR1 KGHSH and CDR2 LQKENI. DNA for the CDR3: TGTGCCAGCTCACCCCAGGGGGCTGGCCCCTACGAGCAGTACTTC. Protein product: CASSPQGAGPYEQYF.